This entry features one T cell receptor beta chain sequence. Its antigen is not known. The sample originates from a study of cytomegalovirus exposure and HLA in healthy donors. Study at large: Some 180 million T cells yielded 117 million unique TCR beta sequences in earlier analysis. Overall study results and limits: Later on, an analysis found that several of the most significant clusters appeared to be linked to common viral pathogens, which included parvovirus B19.

This CDR3 comprises 17 residues. Trimming stripped 4 bases from V and 3 bases from J, with 19 bases between. Germline CDR1 is SGHNT and CDR2 is YYREEE (reference sequence). PCR was performed using 60 Vbeta and 13 Jbeta primers. TCRdb keeps only in-frame clones here, not all; method: immunoSEQ multiplex PCR. In the table there are around 130,000 clones, around 77% of which are singletons. The sequence was collected from a woman aged 55-69 years in good health and CMV-seronegative. The specimen sequenced was PBMCs. The chain recombines TRBV5-4 with TRBJ1-4; the D gene is possibly TRBD1 (6 bases). CDR3 DNA: TGTGCCAGCAGCATGGGGGGGGGCGCGTCAGCTAATGAAAAACTGTTTTTT. This encodes CASSMGGGASANEKLFF.